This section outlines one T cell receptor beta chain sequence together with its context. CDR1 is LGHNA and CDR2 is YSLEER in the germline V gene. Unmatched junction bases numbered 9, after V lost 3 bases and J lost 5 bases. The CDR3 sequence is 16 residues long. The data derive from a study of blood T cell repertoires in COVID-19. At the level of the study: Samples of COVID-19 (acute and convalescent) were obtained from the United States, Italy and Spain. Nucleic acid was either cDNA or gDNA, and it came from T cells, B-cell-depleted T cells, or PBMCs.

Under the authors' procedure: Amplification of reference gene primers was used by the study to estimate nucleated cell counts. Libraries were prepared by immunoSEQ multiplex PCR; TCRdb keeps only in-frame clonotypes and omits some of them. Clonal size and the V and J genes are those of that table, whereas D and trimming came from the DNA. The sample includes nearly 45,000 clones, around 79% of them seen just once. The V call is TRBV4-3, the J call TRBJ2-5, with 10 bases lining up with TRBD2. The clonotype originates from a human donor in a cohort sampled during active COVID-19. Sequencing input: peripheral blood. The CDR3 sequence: CASSQDQSGRGETQYF. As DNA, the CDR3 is TGCGCCAGCAGCCAGGATCAGAGCGGGAGGGGGGAGACCCAGTACTTC.